A single sample gave rise to the 9 T cell receptor beta chains below, sequenced in a study of radiotherapy plus CTLA-4 blockade in lung cancer. Sequenced by immunoSEQ multiplex PCR; TCRdb stores in-frame clones only, minus some. The profile shows roughly 120,000 clones, roughly 74% of them singletons. Sample: peripheral blood, taken from a patient treated with radiotherapy plus ipilimumab. These receptors were collected from a human donor with non-small cell lung cancer who had a partial response to radiotherapy plus ipilimumab.

This clone turned up a few times. V gene TRBV28 combines with J gene TRBJ2-2; 7 bases line up with TRBD1. Germline values: CDR1 MDHEN, CDR2 SYDVKM. With V trimmed by 2 bases and J by 7 bases, 7 bases remained unmatched. This CDR3 region has 15 residues. The CDR3 DNA follows: TGTGCCAGCAGTTTAATGACAGGGAAAGTCGGGGAGCTGTTTTTT. This gives the protein CASSLMTGKVGELFF. Full variable domain (rest looked up from reference TRBV28 and TRBJ2-2): DVKVTQSSRYLVKRTGEKVFLECVQDMDHENMFWYRQDPGLGLRLIYFSYDVKMKEKGDIPEGYSVSREKKERFSLILESASTNQTSMYLCASSLMTGKVGELFFGEGSRLTVL.

The chain recombines TRBV7-2 with TRBJ2-3; TRBD1 matches at 7 bases. Germline V lookup: CDR1 SGHTA, CDR2 FQGNSA. The CDR3 loop spans 17 amino acids. V lost 2 bases and J lost 1; bases outside the gene matches: 9. The CDR3 sequence: CASSLRQGGVGTDTQYF. The CDR3 DNA is TGTGCCAGCAGCTTAAGACAGGGCGGTGTTGGCACAGATACGCAGTATTTT.

V is TRBV7-2 and J is TRBJ1-5; TRBD1 matches 7 bases. CDR1 is SGHTA, CDR2 FQGNSA, per germline. This CDR3 has 14 amino acids. V was clipped by 4 bases and J by 3 bases; unmatched bases: 3. CDR3 coding DNA: TGTGCCAGCAGCTACACAGGGGTCAATCAGCCCCAGCATTTT. Amino acids: CASSYTGVNQPQHF.

This clone was observed a few times. The chain has TRBV5-1 and TRBJ2-1; 10 bases are shared with TRBD2. In germline, CDR1 is SGHRS, CDR2 YFSETQ. The length of the CDR3 is 16 residues. Trimming at V came to 4 bases and at J to 2 bases, leaving 6 bases not matched to a gene. The CDR3 DNA reads as TGCGCCAGCAGCCTATTGACTAGCGGGCCCTACAATGAGCAGTTCTTC. Translating it yields CASSLLTSGPYNEQFF.

V usage is TRBV27 and J usage is TRBJ1-5; 8 bases are a match to TRBD1. The CDR3 is 14 amino acids. Trimming cost V 8 bases and J 6 bases; bases outside gene matches: 9. The V gene's germline CDR1 is MNHEY and CDR2 SMNVEV (reference sequence). The CDR3 region has the DNA TGTGCCAGCCAAAGGCAGGGGGCCGGTCAGCCCCAGCATTTT. This codes for CASQRQGAGQPQHF.

The chain couples TRBV18 to TRBJ2-1; TRBD1 aligns across 10 bases. V was pared by 8 bases and J by 7 bases, with 5 bases of the junction left unmatched. CDR3 size: 13 residues. Germline lookup yields CDR1 KGHSH and CDR2 LQKENI. The CDR3 is CASRQGAGNEQFF. The CDR3 DNA reads TGTGCCAGCCGACAGGGGGCCGGGAATGAGCAGTTCTTC.

The table lists this clone with a few counts. This same CDR3 is encoded by further DNA sequences in the sample. This chain links TRBV28 with TRBJ1-4; 7 bases align to TRBD1. J was trimmed by 6 bases and V by 6 bases; bases with no gene match: 4. CDR3 length: 13 residues. Germline assignment: CDR1 MDHEN and CDR2 SYDVKM. CDR3 sequence: CASRTGVDEKLFF. The CDR3 DNA is TGTGCCAGCAGAACAGGGGTGGATGAAAAACTGTTTTTT.

The V call is TRBV5-6, the J call TRBJ1-2, with 11 bases matching TRBD1. Germline V gene lookup returns CDR1 SGHDT and CDR2 YYEEEE. The V segment lost 4 bases and the J segment 1 base; nucleotides outside the gene matches: 6. CDR3 length: 16 amino acids. The DNA for the CDR3 is TGTGCCAGCAGCAGGGACAGGGGGAGGTATAACTATGGCTACACCTTC. It codes for CASSRDRGRYNYGYTF. Supplemented by reference TRBV5-6 and TRBJ1-2, the full variable domain reads DAGVTQSPTHLIKTRGQQVTLRCSPKSGHDTVSWYQQALGQGPQFIFQYYEEEERQRGNFPDRFSGHQFPNYSSELNVNALLLGDSALYLCASSRDRGRYNYGYTFGSGTRLTVV.

The chain links TRBV10-1 to TRBJ2-4, with TRBD2 matching 9 bases. The CDR3 consists of 19 residues. Trimming took 5 bases from V and 1 from J; bases not matched to a gene: 15. Germline-derived CDR1 and CDR2 are WNHNN and SYGVQD (reference sequence). Here the CDR3 DNA reads TGCGCCAGCAGTCCTCATCTAGCGGGATCTGATTCGGCCAAAAACATTCAGTACTTC. Translated, it gives CASSPHLAGSDSAKNIQYF.